The next 17 T cell receptor beta chains were all read from a single sample in a study of CD8+ T cells in alopecia areata. Indicated treatment: oral pan-JAK inhibitor, 5-10 mg twice daily. Extracted RNA was reverse transcribed, and the resulting cDNA served as sequencing template. The data were produced by immunoSEQ multiplex PCR, yet TCRdb's version contains in-frame clones alone and is incomplete. The table has hundreds of thousands of clones, roughly 60% seen once. The sequences come from CD4+ T cells sorted from blood, collected around week 54, from a patient treated with tofacitinib. Receptors originate from a human donor with alopecia areata.

The chain employs TRBV18 and TRBJ1-5; a weak D match, TRBD1 (5 bases). Trimming cost V 3 bases and J 0 bases, with 18 bases left between them. The CDR3 consists of 18 residues. CDR1 is KGHSH, CDR2 LQKENI, per germline. Written as DNA, the CDR3 is TGTGCCAGCTCACCGGAGACAGCATCTAGTTATAGCAATCAGCCCCAGCATTTT. Encoded protein: CASSPETASSYSNQPQHF.

The chain joins TRBV30 to TRBJ1-6, with D hard to call. Germline assignment: CDR1 GTSNPN and CDR2 SVGIG (reference sequence). V was trimmed by 4 bases and J by 8 bases, leaving 12 bases between them. The CDR3 is 13 residues long. This chain's CDR3 is CAWTPPGDSPLHF. CDR3 DNA: TGTGCCTGGACCCCCCCAGGAGATTCACCCCTCCACTTT.

The chain links TRBV6-5 to TRBJ2-7; maybe TRBD1 (5 bases). With 6 bases removed from V and 0 bases from J, the gap between germline ends came to 12 bases. CDR3 length equals 14 residues. The germline V gene has CDR1 MNHEY and CDR2 SVGAGI. The CDR3 nucleotides are TGTGCCAGCAGGATACAGGCAGGCTCCTACGAGCAGTACTTC. It encodes CASRIQAGSYEQYF.

V and J are TRBV27 and TRBJ1-2; a weak D match, TRBD1 (6 bases). V gave up 4 bases and J gave up 2 bases, with 14 bases separating them. CDR3 size: 15 residues. Looked up from germline, CDR1 is MNHEY and CDR2 is SMNVEV (reference sequence). The CDR3 reads CASSSYRDYNYGYTF. The CDR3 DNA follows: TGTGCCAGCAGTTCCTACAGGGATTACAACTATGGCTACACCTTC.

CDR3 region: CASSFRRGRVGANVLTF. The CDR3 DNA reads TGTGCCAGCAGCTTCAGAAGGGGGCGAGTTGGGGCCAACGTCCTGACTTTC. The chain recombines TRBV5-6 with TRBJ2-6; TRBD1 matches 7 bases. This CDR3 comprises 17 residues. J lost 3 bases, V lost 2 bases, and 8 bases had no gene match. CDR1 and CDR2 (germline): SGHDT, YYEEEE. The complete variable domain, with remaining parts taken from reference TRBV5-6 and TRBJ2-6, reads DAGVTQSPTHLIKTRGQQVTLRCSPKSGHDTVSWYQQALGQGPQFIFQYYEEEERQRGNFPDRFSGHQFPNYSSELNVNALLLGDSALYLCASSFRRGRVGANVLTFGAGSRLTVL.

This clone is a singleton in its sample. This chain joins TRBV10-2 and TRBJ2-7; no definite D call. Germline CDR1 reads WSHSY; CDR2 reads SAAADI. The CDR3 is made up of 11 amino acids. V lost 5 bases and J 3 bases, leaving 5 bases between the germline ends. The CDR3 DNA sequence: TGCGCCAGCAGTCTAGACTACGAGCAGTACTTC. Protein sequence: CASSLDYEQYF.

The chain employs TRBV4-1 and TRBJ1-5, with no clear D. This CDR3 spans 14 amino acids. Trimming pared 4 bases from V and 1 base from J, leaving 8 bases between. From germline, CDR1 is MGHRA and CDR2 YSYEKL. CDR3 sequence: CASSRPGSNQPQHF. Written as DNA, the CDR3 is TGCGCCAGCAGCCGGCCCGGGAGCAATCAGCCCCAGCATTTT.

This clone was counted only a few times. The V and J genes are TRBV29-1 and TRBJ2-1; no definite D call. The CDR3 consists of 13 residues. Germline CDR1 SQVTM, CDR2 ANQGSEA. V was trimmed by 7 bases and J by 5 bases, leaving 15 bases between them. The CDR3 here is CSASDPPNNEQFF. CDR3 in DNA: TGCAGCGCCTCAGATCCCCCAAACAATGAGCAGTTCTTC.

This clone was seen more than once but under ten times. This sample includes further DNA sequences coding for the same CDR3. V gene TRBV18 combines with J gene TRBJ2-5, with TRBD1 as a possible D gene (5 bases). Trimming pared 1 base from V and 5 bases from J, leaving 5 bases between. The CDR3 totals 12 residues. In germline, CDR1 is KGHSH, CDR2 LQKENI. In nucleotides, the CDR3 is TGTGCCAGCTCACCACAGGGGGAGACCCAGTACTTC. Translating it yields CASSPQGETQYF.

The chain is built from TRBV27 and TRBJ1-1; no definite D call. Germline CDR1 is MNHEY and CDR2 is SMNVEV (reference sequence). The CDR3 sequence is 9 residues long. Trimming pared 6 bases from V and 10 bases from J, leaving 6 bases between. The CDR3 DNA reads as TGTGCCAGCAGCCCACCAGCTTTCTTT. It translates to CASSPPAFF.

This chain links TRBV30 with TRBJ1-2; unclear D gene. The CDR3 loop spans 12 amino acids. The germline V gene has CDR1 GTSNPN and CDR2 SVGIG (reference sequence). Between the trimmed V and J ends, which lost 2 bases and 8 bases, there was a span of 12 bases. The CDR3 loop is CAWSIGISGYTF. CDR3 nucleotides: TGTGCCTGGAGTATAGGTATTAGCGGCTACACCTTC.

This chain joins TRBV29-1 and TRBJ2-5; 8 bases line up with TRBD1. Trimming cost V 6 bases and J 5 bases; bases outside gene matches: 5. The germline V gene encodes CDR1 SQVTM and CDR2 ANQGSEA. This CDR3 comprises 12 residues. CDR3 nucleotides: TGCAGCGTCAGGGGGCCGGAGGAGACCCAGTACTTC. This translates into CSVRGPEETQYF.

The chain employs TRBV11-2 and TRBJ2-5; 12 nucleotides line up with TRBD2. The CDR3 totals 17 residues. CDR1 SGHAT and CDR2 FQNNGV come from the germline V gene. Trimming cost V 0 bases and J 5 bases; bases outside gene matches: 7. CDR3 protein: CASSLDRLAGGRETQYF. The CDR3 DNA is TGTGCCAGCAGCTTAGATCGCCTAGCGGGGGGGCGGGAGACCCAGTACTTC.

The genes are TRBV13 and TRBJ2-7; possible D gene TRBD1, 6 bases. The CDR3 is made up of 14 amino acids. The germline gives CDR1 PRHDT, CDR2 FYEKMQ (reference sequence). V shed 6 bases and J shed 2 bases, with 14 bases lying between them. CDR3 region: CASSFRDITYEQYF. CDR3 coding DNA: TGTGCCAGCAGTTTCCGGGACATCACCTACGAGCAGTACTTC.

The genes are TRBV20-1 and TRBJ1-2; D is uncertain. Germline CDR1 reads DFQATT; CDR2 reads SNEGSKA (reference sequence). This CDR3 contains 11 residues. The V end was cut by 4 bases, the J end by 8 bases, with 11 bases between. CDR3 amino acids: CSATAVAGYTF. In nucleotides, the CDR3 is TGCAGTGCTACAGCGGTGGCGGGCTACACCTTC.

The chain uses TRBV13 and TRBJ2-5; D remains unclear. V lost 6 bases and J 5 bases, leaving 10 bases between the germline ends. CDR1 PRHDT and CDR2 FYEKMQ come from the germline V gene (reference sequence). The CDR3 has 12 amino acids. CDR3 in amino acids: CASSLTWETQYF. Written as DNA, the CDR3 is TGTGCCAGCAGTCTGACTTGGGAGACCCAGTACTTC.

Of note for this clone: At one boundary the junction diverges from the germline segment, which might be a read error. The chain employs TRBV7-7 and TRBJ2-2; a weak D match, TRBD2 (5 bases). The CDR3 runs to 12 residues. Germline V CDR1 and CDR2: SSHAT, FNYEAQ (reference sequence). CDR3 bases: TGTGCTAGCAGCGTCGGGGCCGGGGAGCTGTTTTTT. Its protein is CASSVGAGELFF.